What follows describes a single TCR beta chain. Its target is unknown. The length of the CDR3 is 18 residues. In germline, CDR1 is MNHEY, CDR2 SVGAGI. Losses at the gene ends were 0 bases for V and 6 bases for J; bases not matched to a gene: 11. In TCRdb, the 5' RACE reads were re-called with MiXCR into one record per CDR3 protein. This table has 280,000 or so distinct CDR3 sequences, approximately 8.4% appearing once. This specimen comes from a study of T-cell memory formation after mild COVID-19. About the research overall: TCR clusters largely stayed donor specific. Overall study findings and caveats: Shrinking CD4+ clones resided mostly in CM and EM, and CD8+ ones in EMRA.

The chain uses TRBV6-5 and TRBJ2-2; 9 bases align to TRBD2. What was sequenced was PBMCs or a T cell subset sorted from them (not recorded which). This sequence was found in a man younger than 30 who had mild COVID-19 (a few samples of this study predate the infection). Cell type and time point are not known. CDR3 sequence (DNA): TGTGCCAGCAGTTACTCTTTCGGGTCTAGCGGGGTTGCCGGGGAGCTGTTTTTT. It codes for CASSYSFGSSGVAGELFF.